The clone carrying this TCR beta chain was observed once. What it binds is unknown. This sample is drawn from a study of cytomegalovirus exposure and HLA in healthy donors. Across the whole study: Earlier results showed approximately 120 million unique TCR beta sequences derived from approximately 170 million T cells.

The CDR3 spans 16 residues. The germline V gene has CDR1 KGHSH and CDR2 LQKENI. Germline trimming cut 3 bases from V and 4 bases from J; bases unmatched to any gene: 10. Both 60 Vbeta primers and 13 Jbeta primers went into the PCR. TCRdb's copy holds only in-frame clones and misses some; the assay was immunoSEQ multiplex PCR. This sample has under 200,000 clones, with about 85% found just once. General study findings and limits: After further analysis at a later stage, under 20,000 TCR beta sequences were associated with HLA alleles at 0.05 false discovery rate. In an earlier analysis, about 90% or about 30%: the productive usage of most TCR beta V segments.

The receptor comes from a male donor in good health and CMV-seropositive. V is TRBV18 and J is TRBJ2-3, with 7 bases fitting TRBD1. Sequencing was carried out using PBMCs. CDR3 DNA sequence: TGTGCCAGCTCACCGCCCGACAGGGTTCGACCAGATACGCAGTATTTT. Translated, it gives CASSPPDRVRPDTQYF.